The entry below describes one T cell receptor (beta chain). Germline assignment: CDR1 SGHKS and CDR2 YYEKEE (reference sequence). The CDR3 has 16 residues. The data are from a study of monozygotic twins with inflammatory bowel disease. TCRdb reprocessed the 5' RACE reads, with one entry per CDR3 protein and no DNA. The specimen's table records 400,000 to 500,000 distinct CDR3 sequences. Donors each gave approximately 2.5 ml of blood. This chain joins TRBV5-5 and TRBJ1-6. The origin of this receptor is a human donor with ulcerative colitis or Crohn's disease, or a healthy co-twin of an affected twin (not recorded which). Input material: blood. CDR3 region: CASSRGGRGTNSPLHF.